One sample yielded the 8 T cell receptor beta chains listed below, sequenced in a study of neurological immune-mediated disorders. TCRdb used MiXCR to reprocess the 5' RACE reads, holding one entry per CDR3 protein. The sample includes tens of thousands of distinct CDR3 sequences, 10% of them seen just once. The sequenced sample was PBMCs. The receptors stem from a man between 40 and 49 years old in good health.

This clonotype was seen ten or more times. Written as DNA, the CDR3 is TGCGCCAGCTATGCCCGGGGGGAGCTGTTTTTT. Amino acids: CASYARGELFF. This sequence joins TRBV5-1 and TRBJ2-2; D is ambiguous. The germline V and J ends were trimmed by 7 bases and 8 bases, with 9 bases remaining between them. This CDR3 comprises 11 residues. Germline CDR1 is SGHRS and CDR2 is YFSETQ.

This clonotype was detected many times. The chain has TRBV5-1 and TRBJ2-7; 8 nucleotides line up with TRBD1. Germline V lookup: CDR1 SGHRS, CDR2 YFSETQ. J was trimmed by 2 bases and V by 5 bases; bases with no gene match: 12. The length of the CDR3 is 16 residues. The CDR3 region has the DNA TGCGCCAGCAGTCCCCCTCTGACAGGGGACACCTACGAGCAGTACTTC. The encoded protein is CASSPPLTGDTYEQYF.

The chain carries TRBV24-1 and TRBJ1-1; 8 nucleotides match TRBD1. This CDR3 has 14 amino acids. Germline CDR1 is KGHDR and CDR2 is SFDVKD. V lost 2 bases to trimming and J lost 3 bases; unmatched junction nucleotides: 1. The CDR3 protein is CATSDSGGYTEAFF. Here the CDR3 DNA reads TGTGCCACCAGTGATTCAGGGGGCTACACTGAAGCTTTCTTT.

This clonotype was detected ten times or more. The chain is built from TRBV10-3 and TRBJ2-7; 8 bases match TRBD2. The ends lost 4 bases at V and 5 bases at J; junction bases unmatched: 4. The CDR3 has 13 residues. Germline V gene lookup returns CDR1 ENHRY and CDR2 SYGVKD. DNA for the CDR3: TGTGCCATCAGTGCGGGGGGGCTAGACGAGCAGTACTTC. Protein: CAISAGGLDEQYF.

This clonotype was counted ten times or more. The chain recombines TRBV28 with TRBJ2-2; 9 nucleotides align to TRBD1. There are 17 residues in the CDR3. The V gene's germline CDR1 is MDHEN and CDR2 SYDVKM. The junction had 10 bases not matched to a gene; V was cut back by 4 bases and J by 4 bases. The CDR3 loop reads CASSSFHGTGFTGELFF. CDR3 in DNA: TGTGCCAGCAGTTCATTTCACGGGACAGGGTTCACCGGGGAGCTGTTTTTT.

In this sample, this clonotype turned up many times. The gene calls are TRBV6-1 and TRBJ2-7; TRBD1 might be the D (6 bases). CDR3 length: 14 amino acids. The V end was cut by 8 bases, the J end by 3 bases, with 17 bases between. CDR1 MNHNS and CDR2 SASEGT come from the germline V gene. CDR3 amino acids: CASQGRVLVYEQYF. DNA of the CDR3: TGTGCCAGCCAGGGGAGAGTACTCGTCTACGAGCAGTACTTC.

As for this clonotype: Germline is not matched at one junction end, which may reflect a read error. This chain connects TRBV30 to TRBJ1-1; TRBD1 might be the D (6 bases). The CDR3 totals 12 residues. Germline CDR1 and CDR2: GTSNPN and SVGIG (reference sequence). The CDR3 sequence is CAWITGNTESFF. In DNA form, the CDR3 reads TGTGCCTGGATTACAGGGAACACTGAATCTTTTTTT.

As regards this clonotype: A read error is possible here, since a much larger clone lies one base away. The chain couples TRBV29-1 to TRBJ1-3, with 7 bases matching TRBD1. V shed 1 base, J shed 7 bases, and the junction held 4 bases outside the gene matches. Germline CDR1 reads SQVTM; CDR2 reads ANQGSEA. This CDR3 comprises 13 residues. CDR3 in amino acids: CSVEVDRANTIYF. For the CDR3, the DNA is TGCAGCGTTGAAGTCGACAGGGCGAACACCATATATTTT. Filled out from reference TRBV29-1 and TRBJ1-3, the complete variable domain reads SAVISQKPSRDICQRGTSLTIQCQVDSQVTMMFWYRQQPGQSLTLIATANQGSEATYESGFVIDKFPISRPNLTFSTLTVSNMSPEDSSIYLCSVEVDRANTIYFGEGSWLTVV.